This T cell receptor beta chain emerged from a study of vaccination and CD4 T cells after COVID-19. Study as a whole: Two of the convalescents were Hispanic, and the group consisted of six males and four females.

On this clonotype itself: Its antigen is as yet unknown.

Study results and limitations: Median SARS-CoV-2-reactive clonotype numbers rose nonsignificantly, about 21 to 38. Convalescent participants were relatively few, and none had early post-infection timepoints studied.

CDR3 length equals 16 residues. Germline V gives CDR1 LGHNA, CDR2 YSLEER. The junction had 4 bases not matched to a gene; V was cut back by 0 bases and J by 3 bases. From the PCR reads, TCRdb called clonotypes with MiXCR, one entry per CDR3 protein. The repertoire consists of tens of thousands of distinct CDR3 sequences, with under 65% occurring once and the leading ten covering approximately 1%. J is TRBJ1-2 and V is TRBV4-3; 10 nucleotides align to TRBD1. This sequence was found in a human donor who had recovered from COVID-19. The material was CD4+ T cells from blood, obtained before SARS-CoV-2 vaccination. The CDR3 is CASSQDGTGAYYGYTF. Written as DNA, the CDR3 is TGCGCCAGCAGCCAAGATGGGACAGGGGCGTACTATGGCTACACCTTC.